This T cell receptor beta chain was retrieved from a study of blood T cells in healthy people across ages. A second PCR, run for roughly 7 to 11 cycles, used a sample-barcoded 5' primer plus a J-beta primer mix. MiXCR was run by TCRdb on the 5' RACE reads, yielding one entry per CDR3 protein. This sample has fewer than 800,000 distinct CDR3 sequences; about 25% occur once, and the top ten carry more than 7.5%. Germline V gene lookup returns CDR1 SGHRS and CDR2 YFSETQ. The CDR3 has 15 residues. V was clipped by 4 bases and J by 6 bases, with 16 bases between them. These records were also assigned to another study, of T cells of mothers and their children.

The chain has TRBV5-1 and TRBJ2-2; D is perhaps TRBD1 or TRBD2 (5 bases each). Material for sequencing was blood. The TCR originated in a boy aged 5-17 years in good health. CDR3 sequence reads: CASSVTVLGAGELFF. The CDR3 nucleotides read TGCGCCAGCAGCGTGACAGTACTAGGGGCCGGGGAGCTGTTTTTT.